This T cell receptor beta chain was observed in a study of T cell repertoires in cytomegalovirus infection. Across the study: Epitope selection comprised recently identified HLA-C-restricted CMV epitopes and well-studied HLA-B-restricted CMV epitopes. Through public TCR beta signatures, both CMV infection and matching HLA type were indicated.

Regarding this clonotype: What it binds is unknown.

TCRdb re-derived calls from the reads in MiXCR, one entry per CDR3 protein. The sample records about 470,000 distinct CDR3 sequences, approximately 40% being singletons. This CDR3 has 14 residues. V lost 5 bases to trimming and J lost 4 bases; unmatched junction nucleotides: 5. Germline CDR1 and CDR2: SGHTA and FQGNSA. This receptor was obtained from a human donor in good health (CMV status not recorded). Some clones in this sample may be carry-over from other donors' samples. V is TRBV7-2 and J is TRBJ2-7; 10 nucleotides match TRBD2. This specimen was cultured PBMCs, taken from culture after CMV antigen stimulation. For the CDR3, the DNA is TGTGCCAGCAGCCAAACTAGCGGGACGTACGAGCAGTACTTC. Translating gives CASSQTSGTYEQYF.